The clone carrying this T cell receptor beta chain showed up just a few times. What it recognizes is unknown. These data are taken from a study of blood T cells in healthy people across ages. Combining a sample-barcoded 5' primer with a J-beta primer mix, a second PCR ran for 7 to 11 cycles. TCRdb called the 5' RACE reads again in MiXCR, with one record for every CDR3 protein. The data contain approximately 490,000 distinct CDR3 sequences, 24% of them seen just once; the ten biggest clones take up 8.7%. The CDR3 totals 16 residues. The J segment lost 2 bases and the V segment lost 4 bases, leaving 8 bases of the junction unmatched. Germline CDR1 reads KGHDR; CDR2 reads SFDVKD. General study findings and limits: The percentage of naive T cells correlated strongly with TCR beta diversity.

The same sample was also used in a study of T cells of mothers and their children.

The chain uses TRBV24-1 and TRBJ2-5, with 8 positions matching TRBD1. The specimen was blood. This clonotype originated in a boy aged 10-17 years in good health. The CDR3: CATSDSGTGPQETQYF. CDR3 DNA sequence: TGTGCCACCAGTGACTCAGGGACAGGTCCACAAGAGACCCAGTACTTC.